This T cell receptor (beta chain) is drawn from a study of cytomegalovirus exposure and HLA in healthy donors. The study's findings and limits: An analysis that was carried out later associated 15,000 to 20,000 TCR beta sequences with HLA alleles at 0.05 false discovery rate. Cytomegalovirus association was listed for 150 to 200 TCR beta chains.

This clone was recorded once. Its antigen is unknown. Every donor was a healthy person donating bone marrow. PCR was performed using 60 Vbeta and 13 Jbeta primers. Sequencing was performed with immunoSEQ multiplex PCR; in TCRdb, only in-frame clones are kept and a portion is missing. The sample contains about 170,000 clones, around three quarters of which appear only once. This CDR3 has 14 amino acids. V lost 0 bases to trimming and J lost 4 bases, with 8 bases between them. Per the germline V gene, CDR1 is SGHRS and CDR2 is YFSETQ. The sequence derives from a woman in her 30s in good health and CMV-seropositive. V usage is TRBV5-1 and J usage is TRBJ1-3; D is possibly TRBD1 (5 bases). The sequenced sample consisted of PBMCs. The DNA for the CDR3 is TGCGCCAGCAGCTTGGGACAGCTCGGAAACACCATATATTTT. Its protein is CASSLGQLGNTIYF. Full variable domain (remainder filled in from reference TRBV5-1 and TRBJ1-3): KAGVTQTPRYLIKTRGQQVTLSCSPISGHRSVSWYQQTPGQGLQFLFEYFSETQRNKGNFPGRFSGRQFSNSRSEMNVSTLELGDSALYLCASSLGQLGNTIYFGEGSWLTVV.